This T cell receptor (beta chain) was sequenced in a study of blood T cell repertoires in COVID-19 (dated by TCRdb to 2018 to 2020). Describing the broader study: The collaborator samples originated in the United States, Italy and Spain and spanned the acute and convalescent phases of COVID-19. The prospective study material was composed of cDNA or gDNA derived from T cells, B-cell-depleted T cells, or PBMCs. Subjects who had been exposed to COVID-19, were actively infected with it, or had recovered from it provided the deeply sampled blood TCRbeta repertoires that made up the dataset. The repertoires were released in a freely available public database intended as a resource for research on the immune response to SARS-CoV-2. Samples were obtained from the ongoing ImmuneRACE study (first 160 participants) and from some 1,200 subjects provided by 6 global collaborators. Sample metadata almost always included a de-identified subject ID, COVID-19 status, age in years and sex. Where available, HLA class I and class II types were obtained from metadata supplied by the sample provider rather than from assay-based typing.

Collaborating institutions collected whole blood in K2EDTA tubes following their own protocols. For TCRbeta analysis, collaborators shipped samples as frozen whole blood, isolated PBMCs, or DNA extracted from either of those sample types. Results the study describes overall, beyond this receptor: How much clinical and demographic metadata was included differed by source and by participant, and the metadata was provided uncurated.

Details on this clone: It lacks a known antigen. Per-nucleotide qualities are absent, and no much larger clonotype sits a single base away.

Cut back by 1 base and 6 bases, the V and J ends lie 9 bases apart. In the germline V gene, CDR1 corresponds to SGHVS and CDR2 to FQNEAQ. The CDR3 numbers 13 residues from cysteine through phenylalanine. Only the CDR3 DNA is retained, 39 bases long and in frame from the first base. TCRbeta CDR3 regions were amplified from genomic DNA using the immunoSEQ Assay, a bias-controlled multiplex PCR. The original methods were these. The number of nucleated cells in each sample was estimated from the amplification of reference gene primers within the assay. Sequence reads were collapsed and filtered to measure the absolute abundance of every unique TCRbeta CDR3 rearrangement. For each sample, productive Simpson clonality was calculated as the square root of Simpson's diversity index across productive rearrangements. TCRdb limited this immuneACCESS table to in-frame rearrangements with V and J called. A share of clones is missing; checked studies link under half to unresolved V genes, and the rest is unexplained. V, J and clone size reflect that table, while D and trimming were determined from the DNA. This sample lists over 65,000 clones; around nine tenths were detected once. The ten largest clones capture 0.77% of the sample.

This sequence uses TRBV7-8 and TRBJ1-1; TRBD1 is possibly the D segment (6 matching bases). The clonotype originates from a woman over 75 with acute or convalescent COVID-19. The sequencing sample was made of peripheral blood. In nucleotide form, the sequence is TGTGCCAGCAGCTTAGACAGGGTCGCTGAAGCTTTCTTT. The translation is CASSLDRVAEAFF.